Each of the 26 T cell receptor beta chains below was sequenced from the same sample in a study of blood T cell repertoires in COVID-19. Assay: immunoSEQ multiplex PCR; the TCRdb copy retains only in-frame clones and omits some. Here the sample spans 200,000 to 250,000 clones, 75% to 90% being singletons. The sequencing input was peripheral blood. These receptor sequences come from a woman aged 25 to 39 who had recovered from COVID-19.

The chain recombines TRBV21-1 with TRBJ1-3; TRBD1, the table's D call, was not compared with the DNA. TRBV21-1 constitutes a pseudogene. CDR3 length: 18 residues. In nucleotides, the CDR3 is TGTGCCAGCAGCAAAGAAGAGACAGGGGGATCAGGTGGAAACACCATATATTTT. Protein sequence: CASSKEETGGSGGNTIYF.

Here the CDR3 DNA reads TGCGCCAGCGCCCCTTCGGGACAGGGATCTATAAGCTCCTACAATGAGCAGTTCTTC. Its translation: CASAPSGQGSISSYNEQFF. V usage is TRBV5-1 and J usage is TRBJ2-1; 9 nucleotides match TRBD1. With V trimmed by 7 bases and J by 0 bases, 17 bases remained unmatched. CDR3 size: 19 residues. CDR1 and CDR2 from the germline V gene are SGHRS and YFSETQ.

The chain joins TRBV11-2 to TRBJ1-2, with TRBD1 matching over 7 bases. After removal of 5 bases from V and 1 base from J, the junction contained 7 bases not matched to a gene. Germline CDR1 reads SGHAT; CDR2 reads FQNNGV. There are 15 residues in the CDR3. CDR3 coding DNA: TGTGCCAGCAGCCCCTGGGACAGCGATAACTATGGCTACACCTTC. This codes for CASSPWDSDNYGYTF.

The V call is TRBV12-3 or TRBV12-4, the J call TRBJ1-6; D gene ambiguous. Between the trimmed V and J ends, which lost 6 bases and 4 bases, there was a span of 4 bases. The length of the CDR3 is 12 residues. The CDR3 DNA follows: TGTGCCAGCAGGCGATATAATTCACCCCTCCACTTT. This encodes CASRRYNSPLHF.

The V gene is TRBV7-2, the J gene TRBJ2-7; a possible D gene is TRBD1 (5 bases). Germline V gives CDR1 SGHTA, CDR2 FQGNSA. The CDR3 loop spans 13 amino acids. V was shortened by 5 bases and J by 5 bases, with 13 bases between the two germline ends. The CDR3 region is CASSPREGNEQYF. CDR3 nucleotides: TGTGCCAGCAGCCCCAGGGAAGGAAACGAGCAGTACTTC.

The table lists this clone with a few counts. The chain recombines TRBV7-3 with TRBJ2-7; the match to TRBD1 covers 8 bases. V gave up 2 bases and J gave up 6 bases; unmatched junction bases: 3. The V gene's germline CDR1 is SGHTA and CDR2 FQGTGA. This CDR3 has 13 amino acids. The CDR3 sequence: CASSLGQGIEQYF. The CDR3 DNA follows: TGTGCCAGCAGCTTAGGACAGGGAATCGAGCAGTACTTC.

The genes are TRBV19 and TRBJ1-1; 7 nucleotides agree with TRBD1. The CDR3 covers 17 residues. CDR1 and CDR2 (germline): LNHDA, SQIVND (reference sequence). Unmatched junction bases numbered 18, after V lost 9 bases and J lost 2 bases. In DNA form, the CDR3 reads TGTGCCAGCAAATTAACCCCCCGGACAGGAGCAAACACTGAAGCTTTCTTT. Amino acid sequence: CASKLTPRTGANTEAFF.

The V gene is TRBV14, the J gene TRBJ2-7; D is unclear. Germline V gene sequence: CDR1 SGHDN, CDR2 FVKESK. This CDR3 has 13 amino acids. Between the trimmed V and J ends, which lost 0 bases and 1 base, there was a span of 4 bases. The CDR3 sequence: CASSQDRSYEQYF. The CDR3 DNA reads TGTGCCAGCAGCCAAGACAGGTCCTACGAGCAGTACTTC.

This clone was seen once. This chain uses TRBV5-1 with TRBJ1-1; 9 bases are shared with TRBD1. This CDR3 comprises 15 residues. Unmatched junction bases numbered 5, after V lost 4 bases and J lost 1 base. The germline gives CDR1 SGHRS, CDR2 YFSETQ. The CDR3 is CASSTPDRGNTEAFF. In nucleotides, the CDR3 is TGCGCCAGCAGCACCCCGGACAGGGGGAACACTGAAGCTTTCTTT.

CDR3 DNA: TGTGCCAGCAGCTTACCACTAGCGGGGGAAATCTCCTACGAGCAGTACTTC. Amino acids: CASSLPLAGEISYEQYF. This chain uses TRBV7-9 with TRBJ2-7; 11 bases are shared with TRBD2. Germline V gene sequence: CDR1 SEHNR, CDR2 FQNEAQ (reference sequence). The CDR3 is 17 residues long. J was trimmed by 0 bases and V by 2 bases; bases with no gene match: 6. The full variable domain, completed using reference TRBV7-9 and TRBJ2-7, is DTGVSQNPRHKITKRGQNVTFRCDPISEHNRLYWYRQTLGQGPEFLTYFQNEAQLEKSRLLSDRFSAERPKGSFSTLEIQRTEQGDSAMYLCASSLPLAGEISYEQYFGPGTRLTVT.

The gene calls are TRBV19 and TRBJ2-1; possibly TRBD2 for D (6 bases). CDR1 and CDR2 (germline): LNHDA, SQIVND (reference sequence). CDR3 size: 15 residues. Between the trimmed V and J ends, which lost 8 bases and 5 bases, there was a span of 19 bases. CDR3 residues: CASSAAGTFHNEQFF. As DNA, the CDR3 is TGTGCCAGTTCAGCCGCCGGGACTTTCCACAATGAGCAGTTCTTC.

The V call is TRBV5-4, the J call TRBJ1-1; D may be TRBD1 (6 bases). Germline V lookup: CDR1 SGHNT, CDR2 YYREEE (reference sequence). Trimming removed 4 bases at V and 7 bases at J, with 11 bases between. The CDR3 spans 12 residues. The DNA of the CDR3 is TGTGCCAGCAGCCGGGACACTCATGAAGCTTTCTTT. Translated, it gives CASSRDTHEAFF.

This clone was observed once. The V gene is TRBV6-5, the J gene TRBJ2-7; 7 bases are shared with TRBD1. Per the germline V gene, CDR1 is MNHEY and CDR2 is SVGAGI. The ends lost 6 bases at V and 9 bases at J; junction bases unmatched: 11. There are 13 residues in the CDR3. This CDR3 reads CASSLRRGQVQYF. The CDR3, as DNA: TGTGCCAGCAGCCTGAGAAGGGGGCAAGTGCAGTACTTC.

The chain recombines TRBV7-6 with TRBJ2-7, with 9 bases aligning to TRBD2. The CDR3 totals 15 residues. V trimming: 1 base; J trimming: 3 bases; junction bases outside the gene matches: 4. CDR1 SGHVS and CDR2 FNYEAQ come from the germline V gene. CDR3 nucleotide sequence: TGTGCCAGCAGCTTAGGTAGCGGGGGCAACTACGAGCAGTACTTC. Translating it yields CASSLGSGGNYEQYF.

This clone was observed once. The chain combines TRBV2 with TRBJ2-3, with 10 nucleotides matching TRBD2. Germline trimming cut 1 base from V and 4 bases from J; bases unmatched to any gene: 2. CDR3 length: 15 residues. Germline CDR1 reads SNHLY; CDR2 reads FYNNEI. The CDR3, as DNA: TGTGCCAGCAGTGAAGGGCTAGCGGGGGCAGATACGCAGTATTTT. As protein: CASSEGLAGADTQYF. Based on the CDR3 plus reference TRBV2 and TRBJ2-3, the full variable domain is EPEVTQTPSHQVTQMGQEVILRCVPISNHLYFYWYRQILGQKVEFLVSFYNNEISEKSEIFDDQFSVERPDGSNFTLKIRSTKLEDSAMYFCASSEGLAGADTQYFGPGTRLTVL.

The chain joins TRBV6-5 to TRBJ2-1, with TRBD2 matching over 9 bases. CDR3 length equals 14 residues. Per the germline V gene, CDR1 is MNHEY and CDR2 is SVGAGI. V shed 7 bases, J shed 7 bases, and the junction held 8 bases outside the gene matches. In DNA, the CDR3 is TGTGCCAGCAACCGCGGGGGGGCTCAGAATGAGCAGTTCTTC. Amino acids: CASNRGGAQNEQFF.

The chain links TRBV19 to TRBJ2-4; D perhaps matches TRBD2 (5 bases). Germline V gives CDR1 LNHDA, CDR2 SQIVND (reference sequence). The CDR3 has 14 amino acids. V lost 6 bases and J lost 2, with 11 bases in between. The CDR3 nucleotides read TGTGCCAGTAGGTCGACGGGGACCAAAAACATTCAGTACTTC. Encoded protein: CASRSTGTKNIQYF. The entire variable domain, with the rest obtained from reference TRBV19 and TRBJ2-4, is as follows: DGGITQSPKYLFRKEGQNVTLSCEQNLNHDAMYWYRQDPGQGLRLIYYSQIVNDFQKGDIAEGYSVSREKKESFPLTVTSAQKNPTAFYLCASRSTGTKNIQYFGAGTRLSVL.

V is TRBV4-1 and J is TRBJ1-5, with D possibly TRBD1 on 6 matching bases. The CDR3 loop spans 19 amino acids. Germline lookup yields CDR1 MGHRA and CDR2 YSYEKL. Trimming pared 3 bases from V and 0 bases from J, leaving 21 bases between. CDR3 sequence: CASSHLLPGDKHSNQPQHF. CDR3 in DNA: TGCGCCAGCAGCCACCTACTCCCAGGGGACAAGCATAGCAATCAGCCCCAGCATTTT.

The chain uses TRBV11-2 and TRBJ2-2; TRBD2 agrees at 12 bases. Germline V gives CDR1 SGHAT, CDR2 FQNNGV. V was clipped by 1 base and J by 6 bases; unmatched bases: 3. This CDR3 spans 16 amino acids. CDR3 protein: CASSLVLAGGSGELFF. CDR3 bases: TGTGCCAGCAGCTTAGTACTAGCGGGGGGATCCGGGGAGCTGTTTTTT.

The J gene is TRBJ2-7, the V gene TRBV19; 10 nucleotides agree with TRBD1. Germline CDR1 is LNHDA and CDR2 is SQIVND (reference sequence). V lost 4 bases, J lost 5 bases, and 2 bases stayed unmatched. The CDR3 covers 13 residues. The CDR3 here is CASSTDRGNEQYF. The CDR3 DNA sequence: TGTGCCAGTAGTACGGACAGGGGGAACGAGCAGTACTTC.

This CDR3 is CASSQDPRGQYEQYF. The CDR3 nucleotides read TGTGCCAGCAGCCAAGATCCCAGGGGGCAGTACGAGCAGTACTTC. The chain joins TRBV4-2 to TRBJ2-7; 8 positions match TRBD1. CDR3 size: 15 residues. V trimming: 0 bases; J trimming: 4 bases; junction bases outside the gene matches: 5. Germline V gives CDR1 LGHNA, CDR2 YNFKEQ.

The chain employs TRBV11-3 and TRBJ2-7; 10 bases agree with TRBD2. J lost 1 base, V lost 5 bases, and 5 bases had no gene match. CDR3 length equals 15 residues. Germline CDR1 is SGHNT and CDR2 is YENEEA. For the CDR3, the DNA is TGTGCCAGCAGCCTAACTAGCGGGGTGTCCTACGAGCAGTACTTC. As protein: CASSLTSGVSYEQYF.

The table lists this clone with a few counts. The chain uses TRBV7-6 and TRBJ2-1; TRBD1 aligns across 9 bases. CDR1 is SGHVS and CDR2 is FNYEAQ in the germline V gene. After removal of 1 base from V and 9 bases from J, the junction contained 10 bases not matched to a gene. The CDR3 totals 16 residues. CDR3 sequence (DNA): TGTGCCAGCAGCTTAGTAGTAGGGGGGACAGGGTCTGAGCAGTTCTTC. This encodes CASSLVVGGTGSEQFF. Together with reference TRBV7-6 and TRBJ2-1, the CDR3 gives the full variable domain: GAGVSQSPRYKVTKRGQDVALRCDPISGHVSLYWYRQALGQGPEFLTYFNYEAQQDKSGLPNDRFSAERPEGSISTLTIQRTEQRDSAMYRCASSLVVGGTGSEQFFGPGTRLTVL.

This chain links TRBV4-1 with TRBJ1-5; tentative D call: TRBD1 (5 bases). CDR1 is MGHRA, CDR2 YSYEKL, per germline. This CDR3 has 14 amino acids. V was shortened by 3 bases and J by 4 bases, with 10 bases between the two germline ends. The CDR3 nucleotides read TGCGCCAGCAGCCATGGGGGGAAAAATCAGCCCCAGCATTTT. Translating gives CASSHGGKNQPQHF.

This rearrangement joins TRBV11-3 to TRBJ2-3; a weak D match, TRBD1 (5 bases). Deletions cut 8 bases from V and 5 bases from J, with 14 bases between. The CDR3 has 13 amino acids. The germline V gene encodes CDR1 SGHNT and CDR2 YENEEA. This CDR3 reads CASGNRDRDTQYF. The DNA for the CDR3 is TGTGCCAGCGGTAACCGAGACAGAGATACGCAGTATTTT.

The V gene is TRBV19, the J gene TRBJ2-2, with D unclear. V was clipped by 3 bases and J by 1 base, with 12 bases between them. Germline V gene sequence: CDR1 LNHDA, CDR2 SQIVND (reference sequence). The CDR3 extends over 16 amino acids. CDR3 loop: CASSIWSGVNTGELFF. The DNA of the CDR3 is TGTGCCAGTAGTATTTGGTCTGGAGTGAACACCGGGGAGCTGTTTTTT.